This TCR beta chain was recorded in a study of shared clonotypes between healthy human individuals (TCRdb year 2020). At the level of the whole study: The cohort included a few men and a couple of women between 18 and 49 years of age. For each donor, CD4 naive and CD4 memory were each given three plates, CD8 naive was given two plates, and CD8 memory was given one plate. The study deeply sequenced blood TCR repertoires of several healthy adults to estimate repertoire size and the extent of clonotype sharing between individuals. Libraries were prepared and TCR repertoires were sequenced by different laboratories using diverse techniques, in order to increase sequencing depth and limit assay-specific biases. Each donor's leukapheresis produced roughly between about 0.85 and 10 billion PBMCs. Points the paper makes about the study in general: Compared with non-shared clonotypes, clonotypes shared by all four sorted-subset donors had higher generation probabilities. Because the study included only a small number of donors, the genetic and exposure-history diversity represented was limited. Based on pairwise subsampling, the degree of clonotype sharing among donors was expected to be affected by sequencing depth. Incomplete sequencing was indicated by rarefaction of sorted-subset datasets, despite the large sequencing depth. Sharing across a few donors was observed for 4.5% to 6.5% of naive CD4, 3% to 3.5% of naive CD8, 2% to 2.5% of memory CD4, and about 0.39% of memory CD8 clonotypes. Naive subsets generally had larger estimated clonotype richness than memory subsets did. Sampling was restricted to blood, and TCR repertoires in tissues likely differ from the TCR repertoires found in blood.

Using the deep immunoSEQ assay, TCR CDR3 regions were amplified from genomic DNA by multiplex PCR. Genomic DNA extracted from each cell subset was distributed evenly over all wells of several immunoSEQ 96-well plates, and each plate served as one replicate. Each replicate PCR for sorted subsets received 200 ng genomic DNA, equal to tens of thousands of T cell genomes. Purified libraries were measured with a Qubit 3.0 fluorometer, size-checked on a Bioanalyzer 2100, and measured again with the KAPA Library Quantification kit. A separate single-read 150-cycle Illumina NextSeq 550 flow cell was used to sequence each immunoSEQ 96-well plate. The published analysis was carried out like this. Because the immunoSEQ output included only junctional sequences and no quality scores, the filtering could not be the same as the filtering used for full-length reads. Sequences were annotated with PyIR, a Python wrapper for IgBLAST v1.9, and V/J genes and CDR3 were assigned using IMGT germline references. Reads with weak V/J assignments (E-value above 1e-6), missing CDR3, stop codons, out-of-frame junctions, or ambiguous translated residues were removed. V3J clonotypes were defined as sequences sharing the same inferred V gene, J gene, and CDR3 amino acid sequence. The percentage overlap between two repertoires was calculated by dividing the number of shared unique clonotypes by the size of the smaller repertoire. Repertoire richness was assessed with RTK rarefaction, the Chao1 estimator, and Recon v2.1 estimates of unobserved clonotypes. For all TCRbeta clonotypes obtained by the gDNA method from a handful of donors, generation probabilities were computed with OLGA. Drawn from immuneACCESS, this table holds only the in-frame rearrangements with V and J called that TCRdb kept. Clones are partly lost; checked studies trace under half to an unresolved V gene and leave the rest unexplained. That table is the source of V, J and clone size, and D and trimming were worked out from the DNA. This sample has around 2.5 million clones in its table, and approximately 93% of those were observed once. The ten largest clones represent about 0.34% of the sample.

Of note for this clone: Its recognized antigen is unknown. No clone much larger than this one lies a single base away; base qualities are absent.

Donors were healthy HIV-negative adults with no recently reported acute infections or vaccinations. Every donor was a Caucasian adult living in Nashville, Tennessee, USA. CD4+ T cells were enriched through magnetic negative selection, after which naive cells were positively selected on CD45RA and the remaining negative fraction served as the memory subset. Blood was collected by leukapheresis, and PBMCs were isolated by Ficoll-Histopaque density gradient centrifugation and then cryopreserved in liquid nitrogen vapor phase. Analytical flow cytometry was used to check the purity and quantity of every magnetically sorted T cell population. Genomic DNA was isolated from each sorted fraction and quantified by UV absorbance on a Nanodrop 2000c. From cysteine to phenylalanine, the CDR3 is 12 amino acids long. CDR3 DNA is the only sequence kept; it has 36 bases, read in frame from the first base. The germline V gene supplies CDR1 MDHEN and CDR2 SYDVKM. Trimming takes 8 bases from V and 6 bases from J, and the germline ends sit 11 bases apart.

The rearranged segments are TRBV28 and TRBJ1-5, with the D gene not confidently named. The specimen sequenced was naive CD4+ T cells from PBMCs. The sample's cell subset or site label, decoded: CD45RA+ positively selected. The receptor was derived from a man aged 18 to 35 in good health. Some clones in this sample may be carry-over from other donors' samples. The DNA sequence follows: TGTGCCAGCCGAATTTCTCTTCAGCCCCAGCATTTT. This codes for CASRISLQPQHF.